The T cell receptor beta chain under discussion was sequenced for a study of blood T cell repertoires in COVID-19. Using immunoSEQ multiplex PCR, the repertoire was profiled, and TCRdb retains in-frame clones only, with some absent. The sample lists hundreds of thousands of clones, about nine tenths seen once, with around 2.5% in the top ten. All enrollees were roughly 18 to 100 years old and from about two dozen US areas. Cohort placement rested on clinical history that participants reported themselves. V shed 0 bases and J shed 6 bases, with 13 bases lying between them. The CDR3 is made up of 16 amino acids. CDR1 and CDR2 (germline): SGDLS, YYNGEE.

The source is a man between 60 and 75 years old who had recovered from COVID-19. This chain uses TRBV9 with TRBJ1-6; D is unresolved. Sample: PBMCs or T cells enriched from blood (not recorded which). The CDR3 protein is CASSVGLREINSPLHF. The DNA for the CDR3 is TGTGCCAGCAGCGTAGGCCTTCGGGAGATTAATTCACCCCTCCACTTT.